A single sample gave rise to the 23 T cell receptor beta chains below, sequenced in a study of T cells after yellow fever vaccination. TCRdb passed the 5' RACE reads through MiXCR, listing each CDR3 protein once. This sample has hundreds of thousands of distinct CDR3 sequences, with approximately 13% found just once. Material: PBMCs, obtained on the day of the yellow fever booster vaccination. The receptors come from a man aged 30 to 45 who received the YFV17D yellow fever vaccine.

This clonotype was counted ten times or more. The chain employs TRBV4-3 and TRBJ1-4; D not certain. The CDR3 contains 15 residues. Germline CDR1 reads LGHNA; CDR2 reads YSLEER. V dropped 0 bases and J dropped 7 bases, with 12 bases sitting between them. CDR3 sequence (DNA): TGCGCCAGCAGCCAAGAAATCGGCAGTACTGAAAAACTGTTTTTT. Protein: CASSQEIGSTEKLFF.

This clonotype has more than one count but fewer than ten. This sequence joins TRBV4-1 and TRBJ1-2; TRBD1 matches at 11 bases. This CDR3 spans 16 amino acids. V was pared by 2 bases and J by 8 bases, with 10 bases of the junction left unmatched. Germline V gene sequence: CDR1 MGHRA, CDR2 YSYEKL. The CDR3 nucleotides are TGCGCCAGCAGCCAAACCGGGACAGGGGGAATTGGGGGCTACACCTTC. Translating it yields CASSQTGTGGIGGYTF.

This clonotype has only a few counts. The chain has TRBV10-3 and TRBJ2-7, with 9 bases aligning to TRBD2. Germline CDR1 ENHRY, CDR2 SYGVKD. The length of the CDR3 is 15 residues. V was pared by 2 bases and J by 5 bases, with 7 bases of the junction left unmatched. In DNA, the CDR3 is TGTGCCATCAGTGAGGGTAGCGGGAGTATCGACGAGCAGTACTTC. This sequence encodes CAISEGSGSIDEQYF.

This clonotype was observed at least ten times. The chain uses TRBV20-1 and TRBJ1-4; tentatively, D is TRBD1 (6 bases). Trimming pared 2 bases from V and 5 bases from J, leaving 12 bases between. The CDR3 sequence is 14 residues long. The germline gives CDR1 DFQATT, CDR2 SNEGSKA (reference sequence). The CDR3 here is CSARRTVTNEKLFF. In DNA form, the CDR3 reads TGCAGTGCTAGAAGGACAGTCACGAATGAAAAACTGTTTTTT.

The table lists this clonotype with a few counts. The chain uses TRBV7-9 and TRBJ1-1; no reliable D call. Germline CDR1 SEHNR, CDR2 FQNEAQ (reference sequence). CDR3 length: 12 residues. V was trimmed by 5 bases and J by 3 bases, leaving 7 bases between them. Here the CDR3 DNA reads TGTGCCAGCAGCGATAGCTACACTGAAGCTTTCTTT. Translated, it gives CASSDSYTEAFF.

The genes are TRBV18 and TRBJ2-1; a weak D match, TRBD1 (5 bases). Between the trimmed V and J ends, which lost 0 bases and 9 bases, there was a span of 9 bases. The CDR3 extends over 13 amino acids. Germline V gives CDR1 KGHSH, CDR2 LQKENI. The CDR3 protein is CASSPPGAGEQFF. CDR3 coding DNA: TGTGCCAGCTCACCACCAGGGGCAGGTGAGCAGTTCTTC.

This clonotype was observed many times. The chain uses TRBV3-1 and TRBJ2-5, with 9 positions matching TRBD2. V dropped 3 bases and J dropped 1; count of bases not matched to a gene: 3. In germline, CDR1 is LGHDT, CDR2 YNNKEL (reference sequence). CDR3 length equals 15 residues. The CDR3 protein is CASSQVAGAQETQYF. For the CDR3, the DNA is TGTGCCAGCAGCCAGGTAGCGGGAGCCCAAGAGACCCAGTACTTC.

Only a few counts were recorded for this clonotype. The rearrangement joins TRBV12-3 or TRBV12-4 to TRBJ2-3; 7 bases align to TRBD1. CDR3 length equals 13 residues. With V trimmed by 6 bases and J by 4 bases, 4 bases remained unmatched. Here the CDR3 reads CASRPQGADTQYF. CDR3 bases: TGTGCCAGCAGGCCGCAGGGGGCAGATACGCAGTATTTT.

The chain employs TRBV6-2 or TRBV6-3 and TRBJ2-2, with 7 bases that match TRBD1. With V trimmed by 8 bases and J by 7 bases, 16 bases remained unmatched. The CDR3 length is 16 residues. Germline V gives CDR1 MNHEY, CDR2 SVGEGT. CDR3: CASRSPGQTPGGELFF. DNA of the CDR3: TGTGCCAGCCGGAGTCCGGGACAGACTCCGGGCGGGGAGCTGTTTTTT.

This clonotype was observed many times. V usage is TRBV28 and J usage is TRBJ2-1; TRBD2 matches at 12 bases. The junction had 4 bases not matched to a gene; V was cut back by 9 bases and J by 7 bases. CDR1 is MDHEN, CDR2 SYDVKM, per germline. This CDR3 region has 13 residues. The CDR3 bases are TGTGCCAGTGGGACTAGCGGGCAGAATGAGCAGTTCTTC. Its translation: CASGTSGQNEQFF.

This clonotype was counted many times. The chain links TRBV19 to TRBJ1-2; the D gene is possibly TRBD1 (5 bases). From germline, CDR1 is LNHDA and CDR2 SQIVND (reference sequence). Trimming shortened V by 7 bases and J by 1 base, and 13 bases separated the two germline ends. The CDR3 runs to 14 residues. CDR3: CASIHRDGNYGYTF. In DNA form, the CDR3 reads TGTGCCAGTATTCACCGGGACGGTAACTATGGCTACACCTTC.

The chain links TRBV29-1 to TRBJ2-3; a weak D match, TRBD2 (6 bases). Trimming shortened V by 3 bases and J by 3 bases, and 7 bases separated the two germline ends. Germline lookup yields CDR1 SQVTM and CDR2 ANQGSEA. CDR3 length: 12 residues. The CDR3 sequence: CSVEAGTDTQYF. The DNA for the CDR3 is TGCAGCGTTGAGGCGGGAACAGATACGCAGTATTTT.

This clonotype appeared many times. The CDR3 DNA follows: TGTGCCAGCGGCCTCGGAGAGACCCAGTACTTC. Its translation: CASGLGETQYF. This rearrangement joins TRBV12-5 to TRBJ2-5; the D gene is possibly TRBD2 (5 bases). This CDR3 has 11 amino acids. Per the germline V gene, CDR1 is LGHNT and CDR2 is FRNRAP.

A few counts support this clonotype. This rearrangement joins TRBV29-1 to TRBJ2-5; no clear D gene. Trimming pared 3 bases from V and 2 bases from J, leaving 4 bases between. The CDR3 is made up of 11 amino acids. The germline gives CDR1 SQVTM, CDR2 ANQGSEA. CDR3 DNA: TGCAGCGTTGACTCACAAGAGACCCAGTACTTC. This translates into CSVDSQETQYF.

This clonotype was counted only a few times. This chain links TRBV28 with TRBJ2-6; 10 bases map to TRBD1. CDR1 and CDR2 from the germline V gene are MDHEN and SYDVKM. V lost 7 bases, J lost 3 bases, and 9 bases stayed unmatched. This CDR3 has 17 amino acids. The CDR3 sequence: CASNQDRGVFGANVLTF. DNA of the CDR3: TGTGCCAGCAACCAGGACAGGGGGGTATTTGGGGCCAACGTCCTGACTTTC.

As DNA, the CDR3 is TGTGCCAGCAGAGAGCTTGGGGCCGGGGAGCTGTTTTTT. This sequence encodes CASRELGAGELFF. The V gene is TRBV27, the J gene TRBJ2-2, with D unresolved. V was clipped by 6 bases and J by 6 bases, with 11 bases between them. This CDR3 region has 13 residues. Germline values: CDR1 MNHEY, CDR2 SMNVEV (reference sequence).

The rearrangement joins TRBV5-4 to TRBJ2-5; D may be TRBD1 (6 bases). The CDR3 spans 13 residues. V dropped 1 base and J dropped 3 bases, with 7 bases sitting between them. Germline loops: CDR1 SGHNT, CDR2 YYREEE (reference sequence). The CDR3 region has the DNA TGTGCCAGCAGCTTGAAGGGGGAAGAGACCCAGTACTTC. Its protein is CASSLKGEETQYF.

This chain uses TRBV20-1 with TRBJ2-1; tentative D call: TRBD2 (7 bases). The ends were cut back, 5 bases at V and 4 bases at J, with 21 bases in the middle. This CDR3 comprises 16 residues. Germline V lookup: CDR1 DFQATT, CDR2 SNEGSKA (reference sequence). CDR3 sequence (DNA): TGCAGTGCTGCTATTAGGGGGGGCAGGAAATACAATGAGCAGTTCTTC. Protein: CSAAIRGGRKYNEQFF.

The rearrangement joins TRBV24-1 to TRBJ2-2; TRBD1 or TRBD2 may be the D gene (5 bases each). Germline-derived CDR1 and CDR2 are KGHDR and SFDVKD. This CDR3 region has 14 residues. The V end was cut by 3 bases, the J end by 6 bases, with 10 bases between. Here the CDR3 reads CATSDPRGAGELFF. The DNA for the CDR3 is TGTGCCACCAGTGATCCGAGAGGGGCCGGGGAGCTGTTTTTT.

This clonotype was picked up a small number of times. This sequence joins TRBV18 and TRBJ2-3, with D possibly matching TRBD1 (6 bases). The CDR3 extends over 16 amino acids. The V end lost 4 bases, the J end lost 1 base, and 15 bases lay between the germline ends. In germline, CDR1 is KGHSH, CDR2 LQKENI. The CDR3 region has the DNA TGTGCCAGCTCACTTACAGGGCAGGAAGGCACAGATACGCAGTATTTT. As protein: CASSLTGQEGTDTQYF.

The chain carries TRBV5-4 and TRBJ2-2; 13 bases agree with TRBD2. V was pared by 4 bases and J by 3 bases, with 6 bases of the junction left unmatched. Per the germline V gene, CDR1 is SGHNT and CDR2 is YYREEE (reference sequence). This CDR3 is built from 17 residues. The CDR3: CASSAGTSGMYTGELFF. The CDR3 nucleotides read TGTGCCAGCAGCGCCGGGACTAGCGGGATGTACACCGGGGAGCTGTTTTTT.

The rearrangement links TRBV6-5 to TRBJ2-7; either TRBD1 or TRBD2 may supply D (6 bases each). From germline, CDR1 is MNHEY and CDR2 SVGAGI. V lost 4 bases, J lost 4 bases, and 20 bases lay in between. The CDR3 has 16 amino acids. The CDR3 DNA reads TGTGCCAGCAGTTCCTTCTTAGCGGAGGGGGGTTACGAGCAGTACTTC. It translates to CASSSFLAEGGYEQYF.

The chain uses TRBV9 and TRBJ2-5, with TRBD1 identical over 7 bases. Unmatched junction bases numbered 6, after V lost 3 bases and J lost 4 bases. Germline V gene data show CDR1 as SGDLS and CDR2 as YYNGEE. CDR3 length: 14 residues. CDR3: CASSERDRRETQYF. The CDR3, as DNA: TGTGCCAGCAGCGAAAGGGACAGAAGAGAGACCCAGTACTTC. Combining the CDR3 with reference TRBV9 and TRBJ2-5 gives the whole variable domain DSGVTQTPKHLITATGQRVTLRCSPRSGDLSVYWYQQSLDQGLQFLIQYYNGEERAKGNILERFSAQQFPDLHSELNLSSLELGDSALYFCASSERDRRETQYFGPGTRLLVL.